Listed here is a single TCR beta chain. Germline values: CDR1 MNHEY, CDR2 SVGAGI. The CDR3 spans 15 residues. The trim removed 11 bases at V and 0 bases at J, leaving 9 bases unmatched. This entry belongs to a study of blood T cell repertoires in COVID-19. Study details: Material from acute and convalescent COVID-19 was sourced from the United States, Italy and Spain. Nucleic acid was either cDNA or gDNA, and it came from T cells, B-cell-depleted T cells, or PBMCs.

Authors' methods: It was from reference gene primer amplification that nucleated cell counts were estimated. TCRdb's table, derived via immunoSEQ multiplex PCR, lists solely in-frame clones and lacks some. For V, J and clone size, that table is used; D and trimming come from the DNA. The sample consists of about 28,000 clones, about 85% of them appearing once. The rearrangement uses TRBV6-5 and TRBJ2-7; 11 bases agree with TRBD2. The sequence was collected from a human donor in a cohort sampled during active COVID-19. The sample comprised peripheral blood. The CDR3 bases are TGTGCCCTCTCCGGTACTAGCGGGAGCTCCTACGAGCAGTACTTC. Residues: CALSGTSGSSYEQYF.